This T cell receptor beta chain was sequenced in a study of cytomegalovirus exposure and HLA in healthy donors. Points from the study as a whole: Published work reported that the classifier diagnosed cytomegalovirus status with high specificity and sensitivity.

Data came from immunoSEQ multiplex PCR; TCRdb stores just in-frame clones and leaves some out. The data show roughly 60,000 clones, with about 90% seen just once and 1.3% held by the top ten. V shed 4 bases, J shed 1 base, and the junction held 4 bases outside the gene matches. CDR1 LGHNA and CDR2 YNFKEQ come from the germline V gene. The length of the CDR3 is 16 residues. This clone was detected a few times. Antigen: not known. The genes are TRBV4-2 and TRBJ2-6, with TRBD2 matching over 7 bases. The sequence was collected from a woman aged 18-29 years in good health and CMV-seronegative. The sequencing input was PBMCs. CDR3 amino acids: CASSPEGGSGANVLTF. CDR3 nucleotides: TGTGCCAGCAGCCCCGAGGGAGGGTCTGGGGCCAACGTCCTGACTTTC.